A selection of T cell receptor beta chains follows, all from one sample in a study of blood T cells in healthy people across ages. TCRdb used MiXCR to reprocess the 5' RACE reads, holding one entry per CDR3 protein. The sample has approximately 320,000 distinct CDR3 sequences, 27% seen once. Input material: blood. The receptors shown here come from a woman in her 70s in good health. The CDR3 runs from the conserved cysteine through the conserved F or W. Each record gives: CDR3 DNA, CDR3 protein, CDR3 length, J gene, V gene, clone size, D gene. The D gene is left open where the match is weak. A row's size may be missing; if present it is once, few, many or a size class.

CDR3 DNA: TGTGCCGGCGGGACAGCTCAAGAGACCCAGTACTTC
CDR3 protein: CAGGTAQETQYF
CDR3 length: 12
J gene: TRBJ2-5
V gene: TRBV6-6
clone size: few
D gene: -

CDR3 DNA: TGTGCCAGCAGCATAGGGGGACTAGCGGGAGCCCAGGGGCAGTTCTTC
CDR3 protein: CASSIGGLAGAQGQFF
CDR3 length: 16
J gene: TRBJ2-1
V gene: TRBV12-3/TRBV12-4
clone size: -
D gene: TRBD2

CDR3 DNA: TGTGCCAGCTCCTCTTCTGGGGCCAACGTCCTGACTTTC
CDR3 protein: CASSSSGANVLTF
CDR3 length: 13
J gene: TRBJ2-6
V gene: TRBV7-6
clone size: many
D gene: -

CDR3 DNA: TGTGCCAGCAGCCTAGAGTCGGGTGAAAAACTGTTTTTT
CDR3 protein: CASSLESGEKLFF
CDR3 length: 13
J gene: TRBJ1-4
V gene: TRBV7-9
clone size: -
D gene: -

CDR3 DNA: TGCAGTGCTAGTAGGAGTCTAGCGGAAAGCTCCTACAATGAGCAGTTCTTC
CDR3 protein: CSASRSLAESSYNEQFF
CDR3 length: 17
J gene: TRBJ2-1
V gene: TRBV20-1
clone size: few
D gene: TRBD2

CDR3 DNA: TGCGCCAGCAGCTCCAACCGGGAGAGGACCCAGTACTTC
CDR3 protein: CASSSNRERTQYF
CDR3 length: 13
J gene: TRBJ2-5
V gene: TRBV5-1
clone size: many
D gene: -

CDR3 DNA: TGTGCCATCAGTGAGCCCCAGGGACTAGCGGGAGAGACCCAGTACTTC
CDR3 protein: CAISEPQGLAGETQYF
CDR3 length: 16
J gene: TRBJ2-5
V gene: TRBV10-3
clone size: -
D gene: TRBD2

CDR3 DNA: TGCGCGGTATGCCGGGACACGGAATACGAGCAGTACTTC
CDR3 protein: CAVCRDTEYEQYF
CDR3 length: 13
J gene: TRBJ2-7
V gene: TRBV5-1
clone size: once
D gene: -

CDR3 DNA: TGTGCCAGCAGCCCCGGGACAGGGGCCTATGGCTACACCTTC
CDR3 protein: CASSPGTGAYGYTF
CDR3 length: 14
J gene: TRBJ1-2
V gene: TRBV7-6
clone size: many
D gene: TRBD1

CDR3 DNA: TGTGCCAGCAGTTTAAATGGCTACGAGCAGTACTTC
CDR3 protein: CASSLNGYEQYF
CDR3 length: 12
J gene: TRBJ2-7
V gene: TRBV28
clone size: -
D gene: -

CDR3 DNA: TGTGCCAGTAGTATTGGCGGAACCTACGAGCAGTACTTC
CDR3 protein: CASSIGGTYEQYF
CDR3 length: 13
J gene: TRBJ2-7
V gene: TRBV19
clone size: few
D gene: -

CDR3 DNA: TGCGCCAGCAGAACCAGGGTCGCAGAAAAACTAGCCAAAAACATTCAGTACTTC
CDR3 protein: CASRTRVAEKLAKNIQYF
CDR3 length: 18
J gene: TRBJ2-4
V gene: TRBV5-1
clone size: few
D gene: -

CDR3 DNA: TGTGCCAGCAGTTTAACTGAGCTAGCGGGAGTTCAGCAGTTCTTC
CDR3 protein: CASSLTELAGVQQFF
CDR3 length: 15
J gene: TRBJ2-1
V gene: TRBV28
clone size: few
D gene: TRBD2

CDR3 DNA: TGTGCCAGCAGTTTGGTTGGGGGCTCTCAGCCCCAGCATTTT
CDR3 protein: CASSLVGGSQPQHF
CDR3 length: 14
J gene: TRBJ1-5
V gene: TRBV28
clone size: few
D gene: -

CDR3 DNA: TGCAGCGCAAGGACGGGTGAACAATACGGAGCTTTCTTT
CDR3 protein: CSARTGEQYGAFF
CDR3 length: 13
J gene: TRBJ1-1
V gene: TRBV29-1
clone size: -
D gene: -

CDR3 DNA: TGTGCCAGCAGTTTTGCCCCCCTTGGGGAGCTGTTTTTT
CDR3 protein: CASSFAPLGELFF
CDR3 length: 13
J gene: TRBJ2-2
V gene: TRBV12-3/TRBV12-4
clone size: -
D gene: -

CDR3 DNA: TGCAGTGGACGGAGATTGGGTGGGGATGAAAAACTGTTTTTT
CDR3 protein: CSGRRLGGDEKLFF
CDR3 length: 14
J gene: TRBJ1-4
V gene: TRBV20-1
clone size: many
D gene: -

CDR3 DNA: TGTGCCAGCTCACCACCGCCTAGCGGCCATTACAATGAGCAGTTCTTC
CDR3 protein: CASSPPPSGHYNEQFF
CDR3 length: 16
J gene: TRBJ2-1
V gene: TRBV18
clone size: -
D gene: TRBD2

CDR3 DNA: TGTGCCAGCAGCCTAGGACAGCCGAATTCACCCCTCCACTTT
CDR3 protein: CASSLGQPNSPLHF
CDR3 length: 14
J gene: TRBJ1-6
V gene: TRBV5-8
clone size: few
D gene: -

CDR3 DNA: TGCAGCGTTGAAGTTCTGGACTACAATGAGCAGTTCTTC
CDR3 protein: CSVEVLDYNEQFF
CDR3 length: 13
J gene: TRBJ2-1
V gene: TRBV29-1
clone size: -
D gene: -

CDR3 DNA: TGCAGTGCAACTTTGGGGGCCAAAAACATTCAGTACTTC
CDR3 protein: CSATLGAKNIQYF
CDR3 length: 13
J gene: TRBJ2-4
V gene: TRBV20-1
clone size: few
D gene: -

CDR3 DNA: TGCAGCGGCGGGACTAGTGGTCGGGAGACCCAGTACTTC
CDR3 protein: CSGGTSGRETQYF
CDR3 length: 13
J gene: TRBJ2-5
V gene: TRBV29-1
clone size: -
D gene: TRBD2

CDR3 DNA: TGTGCCAGCAGCTTGATTACTAGCACAGATACGCAGTATTTT
CDR3 protein: CASSLITSTDTQYF
CDR3 length: 14
J gene: TRBJ2-3
V gene: TRBV5-5
clone size: -
D gene: -

CDR3 DNA: TGTGCCAGCAGCGTAGAGGGGGGAGCTGGTAATGAGCAGTTCTTC
CDR3 protein: CASSVEGGAGNEQFF
CDR3 length: 15
J gene: TRBJ2-1
V gene: TRBV9
clone size: -
D gene: -

CDR3 DNA: TGTGCCAGCAGTCAGGGACAGAACTACGAGCAGTACTTC
CDR3 protein: CASSQGQNYEQYF
CDR3 length: 13
J gene: TRBJ2-7
V gene: TRBV6-5
clone size: -
D gene: TRBD1

CDR3 DNA: TGTGCCAGCTCACCGCTCGGCGGTTTCAGCTCCTACAATGAGCAGTTCTTC
CDR3 protein: CASSPLGGFSSYNEQFF
CDR3 length: 17
J gene: TRBJ2-1
V gene: TRBV18
clone size: many
D gene: -

CDR3 DNA: TGCAGCGTTGGACGCAACGACAATGAGCAGTTCTTC
CDR3 protein: CSVGRNDNEQFF
CDR3 length: 12
J gene: TRBJ2-1
V gene: TRBV29-1
clone size: few
D gene: -

CDR3 DNA: TGCAGCGCCTCAACCTCCTACGAGCAGTACTTC
CDR3 protein: CSASTSYEQYF
CDR3 length: 11
J gene: TRBJ2-7
V gene: TRBV29-1
clone size: -
D gene: -

CDR3 DNA: TGTGCCAGCTCACCGCGGGGGAATTCACCCCTCCACTTT
CDR3 protein: CASSPRGNSPLHF
CDR3 length: 13
J gene: TRBJ1-6
V gene: TRBV18
clone size: few
D gene: -

CDR3 DNA: TGTGCCAGCAGCCCGGAAAGGAGAGGGGGCAATGAGCAGTTCTTC
CDR3 protein: CASSPERRGGNEQFF
CDR3 length: 15
J gene: TRBJ2-1
V gene: TRBV13
clone size: many
D gene: -

CDR3 DNA: TGCGCCAGCAGGGTTGAGGGAGGAAATGAGCAGTTCTTC
CDR3 protein: CASRVEGGNEQFF
CDR3 length: 13
J gene: TRBJ2-1
V gene: TRBV5-1
clone size: -
D gene: -

CDR3 DNA: TGTGCCAGCAGTTCCCTTCGGGGCGAAGAGACCCAGTACTTC
CDR3 protein: CASSSLRGEETQYF
CDR3 length: 14
J gene: TRBJ2-5
V gene: TRBV28
clone size: many
D gene: -

CDR3 DNA: TGTGCCAGCAGTGGACGGGGACTAGCCTACAATGAGCAGTTCTTC
CDR3 protein: CASSGRGLAYNEQFF
CDR3 length: 15
J gene: TRBJ2-1
V gene: TRBV6-1
clone size: few
D gene: TRBD2

CDR3 DNA: TGTGCCAGCAGCCCGGCTAGCGGGAGGTTCATTGAGCAGTTCTTC
CDR3 protein: CASSPASGRFIEQFF
CDR3 length: 15
J gene: TRBJ2-1
V gene: TRBV7-9
clone size: -
D gene: TRBD2

CDR3 DNA: TGTGCCAGCAGTTTCACTAGCGGATACAATGAGCAGTTCTTC
CDR3 protein: CASSFTSGYNEQFF
CDR3 length: 14
J gene: TRBJ2-1
V gene: TRBV7-2
clone size: -
D gene: TRBD2

CDR3 DNA: TGTGCCAGCAGCTTAAACCCAGGGGCCTATAATTCACCCCTCCACTTT
CDR3 protein: CASSLNPGAYNSPLHF
CDR3 length: 16
J gene: TRBJ1-6
V gene: TRBV11-2
clone size: -
D gene: -

CDR3 DNA: TGTGCCAGCAGCTACAGCGGGACGATCCCCCAAGAGACCCAGTACTTC
CDR3 protein: CASSYSGTIPQETQYF
CDR3 length: 16
J gene: TRBJ2-5
V gene: TRBV3-1
clone size: few
D gene: TRBD2

CDR3 DNA: TGCGCCAGCAGCTCCCGCTCGGCTAGGGGAGATACGCAGTATTTT
CDR3 protein: CASSSRSARGDTQYF
CDR3 length: 15
J gene: TRBJ2-3
V gene: TRBV5-1
clone size: -
D gene: -

CDR3 DNA: TGTGCCAGCAAGAAGGGGGAGGATACTCAGCCCCAGCATTTT
CDR3 protein: CASKKGEDTQPQHF
CDR3 length: 14
J gene: TRBJ1-5
V gene: TRBV6-6
clone size: -
D gene: -

CDR3 DNA: TGTGCCAGCAGTCCGGGACAGGGATCGAATGAAAAACTGTTTTTT
CDR3 protein: CASSPGQGSNEKLFF
CDR3 length: 15
J gene: TRBJ1-4
V gene: TRBV6-6
clone size: -
D gene: TRBD1

CDR3 DNA: TGTGCCAGCAGTTACTCGTCGGGGATAGAGACCCAGTACTTC
CDR3 protein: CASSYSSGIETQYF
CDR3 length: 14
J gene: TRBJ2-5
V gene: TRBV6-5
clone size: few
D gene: -

CDR3 DNA: TGTGCCAGCAGCGTGGGCTCCTCCCAAATTCAGTACTTC
CDR3 protein: CASSVGSSQIQYF
CDR3 length: 13
J gene: TRBJ2-4
V gene: TRBV9
clone size: -
D gene: -

CDR3 DNA: TGTGCCCGCAGTCCCGCTCGACTAGCAACTAATGAAAAACTGTTTTTT
CDR3 protein: CARSPARLATNEKLFF
CDR3 length: 16
J gene: TRBJ1-4
V gene: TRBV27
clone size: -
D gene: -

CDR3 DNA: TGTGCCAGCAGTCCAGGGTATTCGAACACAGATACGCAGTATTTT
CDR3 protein: CASSPGYSNTDTQYF
CDR3 length: 15
J gene: TRBJ2-3
V gene: TRBV3-1
clone size: -
D gene: -

CDR3 DNA: TGCGCCAGCAGAGAGACAGGGACCAATGAGCAGTTCTTC
CDR3 protein: CASRETGTNEQFF
CDR3 length: 13
J gene: TRBJ2-1
V gene: TRBV5-1
clone size: -
D gene: TRBD1

CDR3 DNA: TGTGCCAGCAGCGGACTAGCGAAAAACAATGAGCAGTTCTTC
CDR3 protein: CASSGLAKNNEQFF
CDR3 length: 14
J gene: TRBJ2-1
V gene: TRBV28
clone size: -
D gene: TRBD2

CDR3 DNA: TGCAGCGTTGTGGGGGGAGGTGGAAACACCATATATTTT
CDR3 protein: CSVVGGGGNTIYF
CDR3 length: 13
J gene: TRBJ1-3
V gene: TRBV29-1
clone size: -
D gene: -

CDR3 DNA: TGCAGTGCTAGAGAGGGGGGGTTAGGTCAGCCCCAGCATTTT
CDR3 protein: CSAREGGLGQPQHF
CDR3 length: 14
J gene: TRBJ1-5
V gene: TRBV20-1
clone size: -
D gene: -

CDR3 DNA: TGTGCCAGCAGCCCTTCCGGGACAGGGGGCATGTACAATGAGCAGTTCTTC
CDR3 protein: CASSPSGTGGMYNEQFF
CDR3 length: 17
J gene: TRBJ2-1
V gene: TRBV7-3
clone size: -
D gene: TRBD1

CDR3 DNA: TGCGCCAGCAGCCAAACTCTAGCGGGAGTGGGCGAGCAGTACTTC
CDR3 protein: CASSQTLAGVGEQYF
CDR3 length: 15
J gene: TRBJ2-7
V gene: TRBV4-1
clone size: -
D gene: TRBD2

CDR3 DNA: TGCAGCGTTCGAGGGTCGGATGAAAAACTGTTTTTT
CDR3 protein: CSVRGSDEKLFF
CDR3 length: 12
J gene: TRBJ1-4
V gene: TRBV29-1
clone size: -
D gene: -

CDR3 DNA: TGCAGCGTTGAAGTAGGGGGCTTGGGGGAGCAGTACTTC
CDR3 protein: CSVEVGGLGEQYF
CDR3 length: 13
J gene: TRBJ2-5
V gene: TRBV29-1
clone size: -
D gene: TRBD1